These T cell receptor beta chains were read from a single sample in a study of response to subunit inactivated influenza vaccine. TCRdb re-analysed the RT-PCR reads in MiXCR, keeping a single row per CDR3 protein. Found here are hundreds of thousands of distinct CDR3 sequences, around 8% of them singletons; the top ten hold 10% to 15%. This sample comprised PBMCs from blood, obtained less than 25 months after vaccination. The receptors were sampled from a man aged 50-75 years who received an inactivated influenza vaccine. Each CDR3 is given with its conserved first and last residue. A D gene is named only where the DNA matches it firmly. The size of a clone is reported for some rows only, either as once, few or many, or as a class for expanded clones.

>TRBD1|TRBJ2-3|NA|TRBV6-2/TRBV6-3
CASSYYRGSTDTQYF
TGTGCCAGCAGTTACTACAGGGGGAGCACAGATACGCAGTATTTT
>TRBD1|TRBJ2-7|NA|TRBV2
CASSGRDRGSGEQYF
TGTGCCAGCAGTGGAAGGGACAGGGGATCCGGCGAGCAGTACTTC
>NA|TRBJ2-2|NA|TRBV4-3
CASSQDMLPAAGELFF
TGCGCCAGCAGCCAAGATATGTTACCCGCGGCCGGGGAGCTGTTTTTT
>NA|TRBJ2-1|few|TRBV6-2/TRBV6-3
CASSYSLAYPPQFF
TGTGCCAGCAGTTACTCGCTGGCTTACCCACCTCAGTTCTTC
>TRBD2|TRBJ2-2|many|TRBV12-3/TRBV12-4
CASISSGGATGELFF
TGTGCCAGCATTTCTAGCGGGGGGGCAACCGGGGAGCTGTTTTTT
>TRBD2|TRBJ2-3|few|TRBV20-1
CSAKRPGTSGSTDTQYF
TGCAGTGCCAAGAGACCCGGGACTAGCGGGAGCACAGATACGCAGTATTTT
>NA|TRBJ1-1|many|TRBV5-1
CASSPGGMNTEAFF
TGCGCCAGCAGCCCGGGGGGAATGAACACTGAAGCTTTCTTT
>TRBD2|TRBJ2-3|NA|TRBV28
CASSASGPVDTQYF
TGTGCCAGCAGCGCTAGCGGCCCCGTAGATACGCAGTATTTT
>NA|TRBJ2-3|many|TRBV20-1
CSATLFTDTQYF
TGCAGTGCTACTCTGTTCACAGATACGCAGTATTTT
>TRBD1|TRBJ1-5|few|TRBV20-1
CSAREGTDNQPQHF
TGCAGTGCTAGAGAAGGGACAGATAATCAGCCCCAGCATTTT
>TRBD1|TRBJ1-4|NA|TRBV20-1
CSARNVQGANEKLFF
TGCAGTGCTAGAAACGTACAGGGGGCTAATGAAAAACTGTTTTTT
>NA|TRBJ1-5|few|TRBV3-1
CASSQDSYQPQHF
TGTGCCAGCAGCCAGGACAGTTATCAGCCCCAGCATTTT
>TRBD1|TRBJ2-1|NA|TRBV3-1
CASSQGQGSGGEQFF
TGTGCCAGCAGCCAAGGACAGGGGTCCGGTGGGGAGCAGTTCTTC
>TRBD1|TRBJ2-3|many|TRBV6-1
CASRGQGETDTQYF
TGTGCCAGCAGAGGACAGGGGGAGACAGATACGCAGTATTTT
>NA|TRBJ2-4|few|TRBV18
CASSPGKAGVNIQYF
TGTGCCAGCTCACCAGGGAAGGCAGGAGTAAACATTCAGTACTTC
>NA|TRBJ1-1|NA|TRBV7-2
CASSPDGLGTEAFF
TGTGCCAGCAGCCCGGACGGGCTTGGCACTGAAGCTTTCTTT
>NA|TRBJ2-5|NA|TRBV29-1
CSTLRGSRETQYF
TGCAGCACCCTCAGGGGCTCTCGGGAGACCCAGTACTTC
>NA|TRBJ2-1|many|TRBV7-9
CASSARGNEQFF
TGTGCCAGCAGCGCCAGAGGCAATGAGCAGTTCTTC
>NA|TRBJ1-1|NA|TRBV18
CASSPSMGLWTEAFF
TGTGCCAGCTCACCATCGATGGGGCTGTGGACTGAAGCTTTCTTT
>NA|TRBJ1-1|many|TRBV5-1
CASSLTTANTEAFF
TGCGCCAGCAGCTTAACGACAGCGAACACTGAAGCTTTCTTT
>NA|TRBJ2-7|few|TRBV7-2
CASRRTGTSFSYEQYF
TGTGCCAGCAGGCGTACCGGGACATCGTTCTCCTACGAGCAGTACTTC
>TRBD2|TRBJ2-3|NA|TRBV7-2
CASSLVSGRSSDTQYF
TGTGCCAGCAGCTTAGTTAGCGGGAGGTCCTCAGATACGCAGTATTTT
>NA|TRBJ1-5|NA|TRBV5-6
CASSLSLRAVGNQPQHF
TGTGCCAGCAGCTTGTCTTTAAGGGCCGTGGGGAATCAGCCCCAGCATTTT
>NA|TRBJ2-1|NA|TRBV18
CASSPPEWGLTYNEQFF
TGTGCCAGCTCACCACCGGAGTGGGGACTTACCTACAATGAGCAGTTCTTC
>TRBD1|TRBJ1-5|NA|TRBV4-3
CASSQDRQGDQPQHF
TGCGCCAGCAGCCAGGACCGGCAGGGGGATCAGCCCCAGCATTTT
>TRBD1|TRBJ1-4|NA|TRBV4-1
CASSLTGTGVWSEKLFF
TGCGCCAGCAGCCTCACCGGGACAGGGGTTTGGAGTGAAAAACTGTTTTTT
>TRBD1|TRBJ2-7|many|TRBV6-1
CASTSDRVTDEQYF
TGTGCCAGCACCTCCGACAGGGTTACCGACGAGCAGTACTTC
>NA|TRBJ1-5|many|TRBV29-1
CSVGGVGRDQPQHF
TGCAGCGTCGGAGGGGTGGGCAGGGATCAGCCCCAGCATTTT
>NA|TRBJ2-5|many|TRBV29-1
CSVPRGGGETQYF
TGCAGCGTCCCGCGGGGAGGTGGAGAGACCCAGTACTTC
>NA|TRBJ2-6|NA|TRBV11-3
CASSLGGPSGANVLTF
TGTGCCAGCAGCTTAGGGGGGCCCTCTGGGGCCAACGTCCTGACTTTC
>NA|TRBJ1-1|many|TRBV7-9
CASSSGRVITEAFF
TGTGCCAGCAGCTCAGGGAGGGTAATAACTGAAGCTTTCTTT
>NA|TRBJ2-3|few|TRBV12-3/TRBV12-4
CASSSEFGGYTDTQYF
TGTGCCAGCAGTTCCGAATTTGGGGGCTACACAGATACGCAGTATTTT
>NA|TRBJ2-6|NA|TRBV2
CASSERAGANVLTF
TGTGCCAGCAGTGAGAGGGCTGGGGCCAACGTCCTGACTTTC
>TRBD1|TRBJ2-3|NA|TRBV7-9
CASSPHDRDGTDTQYF
TGTGCCAGCAGCCCTCACGACAGGGACGGCACAGATACGCAGTATTTT
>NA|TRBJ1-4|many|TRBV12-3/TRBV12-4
CASSFRQGGEKLFF
TGTGCCAGCAGTTTTAGGCAGGGAGGGGAAAAACTGTTTTTT
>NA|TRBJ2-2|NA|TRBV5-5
CASSPGATNTGELFF
TGTGCCAGCAGCCCTGGGGCTACCAACACCGGGGAGCTGTTTTTT
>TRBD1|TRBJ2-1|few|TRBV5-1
CASSSGQGRYNEQFF
TGCGCCAGCAGCTCGGGACAGGGGAGGTACAATGAGCAGTTCTTC
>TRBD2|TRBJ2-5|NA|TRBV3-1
CASSQERTSGALGETQYF
TGTGCCAGCAGCCAAGAACGAACTAGCGGGGCCCTCGGGGAGACCCAGTACTTC
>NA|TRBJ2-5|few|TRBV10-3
CAISENRERGYF
TGTGCCATCAGTGAGAACAGGGAGCGAGGGTACTTC
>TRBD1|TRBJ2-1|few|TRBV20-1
CSAPGTGSGFYNEQFF
TGCAGTGCCCCCGGGACAGGGTCCGGCTTCTACAATGAGCAGTTCTTC
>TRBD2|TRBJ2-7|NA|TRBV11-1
CASSSLSGGKIDYYEQYF
TGTGCCAGCAGTTCACTGTCCGGGGGGAAGATCGACTACTACGAGCAGTACTTC
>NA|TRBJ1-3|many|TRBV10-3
CAISAVERSGNTIYF
TGTGCCATCAGTGCGGTGGAAAGGTCTGGAAACACCATATATTTT
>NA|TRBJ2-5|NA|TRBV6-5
CASSYGSGGMETQYF
TGTGCCAGCAGTTATGGGTCAGGCGGGATGGAGACCCAGTACTTC
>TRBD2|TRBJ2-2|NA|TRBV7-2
CASSLGSGASTGELFF
TGTGCCAGCAGCTTAGGTAGCGGGGCGAGCACCGGGGAGCTGTTTTTT
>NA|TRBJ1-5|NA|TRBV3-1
CASSQEGGAGQPQHF
TGTGCCAGCAGCCAAGAAGGGGGAGCGGGGCAGCCCCAGCATTTT
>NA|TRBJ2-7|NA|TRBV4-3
CASSFSWTPTYEQYF
TGCGCCAGCAGCTTTTCCTGGACGCCGACCTACGAGCAGTACTTC
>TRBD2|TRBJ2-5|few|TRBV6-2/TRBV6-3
CASRRLAMQETQYF
TGTGCCAGCAGAAGACTAGCGATGCAAGAGACCCAGTACTTC